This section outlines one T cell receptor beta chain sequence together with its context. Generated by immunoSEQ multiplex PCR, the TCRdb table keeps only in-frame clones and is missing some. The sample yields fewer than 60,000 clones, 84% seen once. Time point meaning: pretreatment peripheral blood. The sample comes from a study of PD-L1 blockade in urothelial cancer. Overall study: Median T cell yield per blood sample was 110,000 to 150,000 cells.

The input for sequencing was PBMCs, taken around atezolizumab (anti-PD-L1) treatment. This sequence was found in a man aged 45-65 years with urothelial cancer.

The CDR3 sequence is CASSLAGWTEAFF. DNA for the CDR3: TGTGCCAGCAGCTTAGCAGGGTGGACTGAAGCTTTCTTT. The chain employs TRBV13 and TRBJ1-1; D is possibly TRBD1 (5 bases). The CDR3 contains 13 residues. V lost 1 base and J lost 5, with 8 bases in between. Germline V gene lookup returns CDR1 PRHDT and CDR2 FYEKMQ (reference sequence).